The rows below give T cell receptor beta chains drawn from one sample of a study of T cells after yellow fever vaccination. One entry per CDR3 protein results from TCRdb running MiXCR on the 5' RACE reads. Among roughly 310,000 distinct CDR3 sequences listed, 3.6% were seen once. This specimen was PBMCs, taken on the day of the yellow fever booster vaccination. These receptors were taken from a man between 18 and 35 years old who received the YFV17D yellow fever vaccine. Each CDR3 is given with its conserved first and last residue. The order of the fields is V gene, J gene, clone size, CDR3 length, D gene, CDR3 protein, CDR3 DNA. The D gene is left open where the match is weak. Some rows have no size entry. The others give once, few or many, or a class for an expanded clone.

v_gene: TRBV20-1
j_gene: TRBJ2-3
abundance: many
len: 17
d_gene: TRBD1
CDR3aa: CSAQRTGVLDSTDTQYF
CDR3nt: TGCAGTGCACAACGGACAGGGGTTCTTGATAGCACAGATACGCAGTATTTT

v_gene: TRBV9
j_gene: TRBJ1-1
abundance: many
len: 14
d_gene: NA
CDR3aa: CASSVGGGSTEAFF
CDR3nt: TGTGCCAGCAGCGTAGGGGGGGGGTCCACTGAAGCTTTCTTT

v_gene: TRBV14
j_gene: TRBJ1-2
abundance: few
len: 12
d_gene: NA
CDR3aa: CASSQGPYGYTF
CDR3nt: TGTGCCAGCAGCCAGGGTCCTTATGGCTACACCTTC

v_gene: TRBV4-1
j_gene: TRBJ2-1
abundance: many
len: 17
d_gene: TRBD1
CDR3aa: CASSQRTGTSSYNEQFF
CDR3nt: TGCGCCAGCAGCCAACGGACAGGGACGAGCTCCTACAATGAGCAGTTCTTC

v_gene: TRBV5-1
j_gene: TRBJ1-1
abundance: many
len: 14
d_gene: NA
CDR3aa: CASSQNTGNTEAFF
CDR3nt: TGCGCCAGCAGCCAGAACACAGGGAACACTGAAGCTTTCTTT

v_gene: TRBV6-5
j_gene: TRBJ2-5
abundance: NA
len: 14
d_gene: NA
CDR3aa: CASSYSRVKETQYF
CDR3nt: TGTGCCAGCAGTTACTCGCGGGTAAAAGAGACCCAGTACTTC

v_gene: TRBV7-9
j_gene: TRBJ1-6
abundance: few
len: 19
d_gene: TRBD1
CDR3aa: CASSRRDRGLLSYNSPLHF
CDR3nt: TGTGCCAGCAGCCGCCGGGACAGGGGTCTCCTCTCCTATAATTCACCCCTCCACTTT

v_gene: TRBV4-1
j_gene: TRBJ2-1
abundance: many
len: 16
d_gene: TRBD2
CDR3aa: CASSQATSGVYNEQFF
CDR3nt: TGCGCCAGCAGCCAAGCTACCAGCGGGGTTTACAATGAGCAGTTCTTC

v_gene: TRBV7-9
j_gene: TRBJ2-1
abundance: many
len: 14
d_gene: TRBD2
CDR3aa: CASEWRGVDNEQFF
CDR3nt: TGTGCCAGCGAGTGGCGGGGGGTTGACAATGAGCAGTTCTTC

v_gene: TRBV7-9
j_gene: TRBJ2-5
abundance: many
len: 15
d_gene: NA
CDR3aa: CASSPGTVLVETQYF
CDR3nt: TGTGCCAGCAGCCCAGGGACTGTCTTGGTGGAGACCCAGTACTTC

v_gene: TRBV5-5
j_gene: TRBJ2-3
abundance: NA
len: 14
d_gene: TRBD1
CDR3aa: CASSSVQGTDTQFF
CDR3nt: TGTGCCAGCAGCTCCGTGCAGGGGACAGATACGCAGTTTTTT

v_gene: TRBV7-9
j_gene: TRBJ1-5
abundance: NA
len: 16
d_gene: NA
CDR3aa: CASSSTGPGPHQPQHF
CDR3nt: TGTGCCAGCAGCTCAACAGGGCCCGGCCCGCATCAGCCCCAGCATTTT

v_gene: TRBV28
j_gene: TRBJ2-2
abundance: many
len: 15
d_gene: TRBD1
CDR3aa: CASRPGTVTTGELFF
CDR3nt: TGTGCCAGCAGGCCCGGGACAGTAACCACCGGGGAGCTGTTTTTT

v_gene: TRBV21-1
j_gene: TRBJ1-2
abundance: many
len: 17
d_gene: NA
CDR3aa: CASSMKGQGTNYYGYTF
CDR3nt: TGTGCCAGCAGCATGAAAGGACAGGGAACGAATTACTATGGCTACACCTTC

v_gene: TRBV12-3/TRBV12-4
j_gene: TRBJ1-2
abundance: many
len: 15
d_gene: NA
CDR3aa: CASTLQTGVNYGYTF
CDR3nt: TGTGCCAGCACCCTCCAGACCGGGGTTAACTATGGCTACACCTTC

v_gene: TRBV7-9
j_gene: TRBJ2-7
abundance: many
len: 14
d_gene: NA
CDR3aa: CASSLFESSYEQYF
CDR3nt: TGTGCCAGCAGCTTATTCGAGAGCTCCTACGAGCAGTACTTC